This T cell receptor (beta chain) derives from a study of spatial heterogeneity in lung cancer (dated by TCRdb to between 2018 and 2020). A note on the overall study: Beta-chain transcripts were consistently detected in greater numbers than alpha-chain transcripts, which likely reflected higher beta-chain transcript abundance. Both alpha and beta chains were TCR-sequenced in samples taken at surgery, namely 220 tumor regions, 61 to 65 matched nontumor lung samples and 56 PBMC samples. In the raw uncorrected reads, each unique combination of TCR and UMI appeared on average more than ten times. Nonsynonymous mutation counts, determined by whole-exome sequencing of tumor tissue, were related to TCR repertoire features. TCR alpha and beta repertoires were quantitatively compared across multiple tumor regions, matched nontumor lung and blood in non-small cell lung cancer.

From V the trimming removes 4 bases and from J it removes 0 bases, while the gene matches leave 10 bases of the junction unaccounted for. Measured from the cysteine to the phenylalanine, the CDR3 is 18 residues long. The entry retains the CDR3 DNA only, 54 bases that are in frame from base 1. Taken from the germline V gene, the CDR1 and CDR2 loops are SGHVS and FQNEAQ. Library creation used 5' RACE. Sequencing was performed on a NextSeq 500. To allow correction of PCR and sequencing errors, the TCR library protocol tagged every TCR cDNA molecule with a unique molecular identifier. The authors' pipeline ran thus. TCR identification, UMI-based error correction and CDR3 extraction were all carried out with Decombinator tools. Expanded TCRs were defined as those above a frequency of 2 per 1,000, corresponding to the top 1% of the tumor frequency distribution. Each repertoire was subsampled 100 times to 5,000 TCRs, after which Renyi diversity was computed with the R vegan package. CDR3 similarity networks were constructed using string-kernel similarity of amino acid triplets, with links drawn between CDR3s whose pairwise similarity was above 0.82. TCRdb reran the public reads through fastp at Q25 and MiXCR, keeping productive beta chains. Entries are consolidated by CDR3 protein sequence, retaining the most common genes and DNA. These V and J calls are TCRdb output, not the study's own analysis. The sample table contains over 75,000 distinct CDR3 sequences; only one count was recorded for about 20% of them. The ten largest clones add up to about 6.6% of the sample.

The time point label for this specimen denotes: sample taken at primary tumor resection. For TCR sequencing, whole RNA was extracted from tumor and nontumor lung tissue, or from cryopreserved PBMC samples, and no cell sorting was done. The donors were more than 60 patients from the lung TRACERx cohort who had early-stage, untreated non-small cell lung cancer. Patients were selected for TCR sequencing only if sufficient RNA was available from at least two tumor regions. What the study reported, not specific to this receptor: Ubiquitous expanded tumor TCRs were detected in blood more often at tumor resection than at routine follow-up. Confirming at a functional level the hypothesis that regional TCRs recognize regional mutations was considered to require additional single-cell paired TCR alpha and beta sequencing.

Notes on this clonotype: Its antigen specificity is not known. The record has no base qualities; no much larger clone is one base away.

The sequencing here drew on PBMCs, taken at surgery. This receptor was obtained from a male donor with early-stage non-small cell lung cancer. The chain is assembled from TRBV7-8 and TRBJ2-2, and TRBD2 matches 8 of the central bases. The CDR3 corresponds to CASSSPVGGAANTGELFF. The DNA is as follows: TGTGCCAGCAGCTCCCCAGTCGGGGGGGCGGCGAACACCGGGGAGCTGTTTTTT.